The source of this T cell receptor (beta chain) is a study of cytomegalovirus exposure and HLA in healthy donors. General observations from the study: According to a subsequent analysis, TCR clusters identified in the first cohort showed a tendency to co-occur across the approximately 130 validation repertoires. Among the CMV-associated chains, three were confirmed in vitro as specific for CMV antigens.

It was the roughly 110-subject validation cohort, separate from the approximately 620-subject first cohort, to which the donors belonged. The J segment lost 6 bases and the V segment lost 0 bases, leaving 10 bases of the junction unmatched. The CDR3 covers 16 residues. The germline V gene encodes CDR1 SGHAT and CDR2 FQNNGV. TCRdb keeps only in-frame clones here, not all; method: immunoSEQ multiplex PCR. The data show roughly 310,000 clones, roughly 86% seen once. On this clone itself: As yet, its antigen is unknown.

The V and J genes are TRBV11-2 and TRBJ2-7; 8 nucleotides align to TRBD1. This clonotype originated in a man aged 30 to 39 in good health and CMV-seronegative. The material sequenced was PBMCs. CDR3 loop: CASSLESAGGRGEQYF. The CDR3 nucleotides are TGTGCCAGCAGCTTAGAGTCGGCAGGGGGCAGGGGCGAGCAGTACTTC.